This TCR beta chain was captured by sequencing in a study of CD4 T cells in relation to SARS-CoV-2 and coronaviruses. About the research overall: Shared crossreactive spike epitopes were mapped to their HLA restriction.

Sequenced by immunoSEQ multiplex PCR; TCRdb stores in-frame clones only, minus some. The profile shows under 90,000 clones, approximately 95% of them singletons. The unexposed donors gave CD4+ T cells in about 2011-2019, prior to COVID-19. Points on this clone: Its cognate antigen is unknown.

V lost 5 bases, J lost 0 bases, and 11 bases lay in between. There are 15 residues in the CDR3. Germline V gene lookup returns CDR1 SEHNR and CDR2 FQNEAQ (reference sequence). General observations from the study: Each donor contributed either pre-pandemic or post-infection samples, not both.

This receptor was obtained from a human donor in good health. The rearrangement links TRBV7-9 to TRBJ1-3, with a tentative D call TRBD1 (5 bases). Specimen: naive CD4+ T cells from PBMCs. Subset noted: naive CD4+ T cells isolated by negative enrichment. The CDR3 spells CASSPPGASGNTIYF. The CDR3 DNA reads as TGTGCCAGCAGCCCGCCTGGGGCCTCTGGAAACACCATATATTTT. Using reference TRBV7-9 and TRBJ1-3 for the parts outside the CDR3, the full variable domain is DTGVSQNPRHKITKRGQNVTFRCDPISEHNRLYWYRQTLGQGPEFLTYFQNEAQLEKSRLLSDRFSAERPKGSFSTLEIQRTEQGDSAMYLCASSPPGASGNTIYFGEGSWLTVV.